This T cell receptor beta chain originates from a study of T-cell memory formation after mild COVID-19. Study-wide context: TCR clustering was largely donor specific.

This clonotype was detected only a few times. The antigen is not known. With constant-segment primers, 5'RACE yielded cDNA libraries of TCR alpha and TCR beta that carried sample barcodes and UMIs. TCRdb redid the calling of the 5' RACE reads with MiXCR, one entry per CDR3 protein. Among 200,000 or so distinct CDR3 sequences listed, 16% were seen once. Points from the study as a whole: Day 15 to 85 contracting clones showed balanced CD4/CD8; later expanders leaned CD4+. The study detected some responding clones in pre-infection memory, suggesting cross-reactive memory joined.

This CDR3 has 13 amino acids. Germline values: CDR1 LGHNA, CDR2 YSLEER. Trimming left V 3 bases short and J 2 bases short, with 7 bases between. This chain links TRBV4-3 with TRBJ1-1; D ambiguous. The receptor was isolated from an adult woman who had mild COVID-19 (a few samples of this study predate the infection). Cell type and time point are not known. The sequencing sample was made of PBMCs or a T cell subset sorted from them (not recorded which). The CDR3 loop reads CASSHRVNTEAFF. The DNA of the CDR3 is TGCGCCAGCAGCCATCGGGTCAACACTGAAGCTTTCTTT.